The following is a T cell receptor beta chain sequence with its context. The source of the sample is a study of blood T cell repertoires in COVID-19. Study-level information: Donors in the United States, Italy and Spain gave samples during acute or convalescent COVID-19. Sources were T cells, B-cell-depleted T cells, or PBMCs; the material itself was cDNA or gDNA.

The CDR3 covers 15 residues. Germline CDR1 SGHTA, CDR2 FQGTGA. V was cut by 1 base and J by 6 bases, with 12 bases left in between. Authors' analysis steps: Reference gene primer amplification yielded estimated nucleated cell counts. The repertoire was sequenced with immunoSEQ multiplex PCR; TCRdb's copy has only in-frame clones and lacks some. V and J calls and clone size are given by that table; D and trimming were obtained from the DNA. The sample contains 170,000 or so clones, roughly nine tenths of which appear only once. Source material: peripheral blood. The TCR comes from a young man who had recovered from COVID-19. The genes are TRBV7-3 and TRBJ2-2, with D perhaps TRBD2 (5 bases). The CDR3 is CASSLNAGGPGELFF. The CDR3 DNA reads as TGTGCCAGCAGCTTAAATGCGGGCGGGCCCGGGGAGCTGTTTTTT.